This record concerns one T cell receptor (beta chain) sequence. The sample comes from a study of shared T cell receptors in the human thymus. Profiling relied on immunoSEQ multiplex PCR, and the TCRdb table lists in-frame clones only, not all of them. The data show around 340,000 clones, 95% seen once. Germline values: CDR1 LNHNV, CDR2 YYDKDF (reference sequence). CDR3 length: 16 amino acids. The V gene end was trimmed by 6 bases and the J gene end by 5 bases; junction bases not matched to a gene: 13. This rearrangement joins TRBV15 to TRBJ2-1, with 7 bases matching TRBD2. Sequencing used thymocytes. The sequence was collected from a human donor. The CDR3 DNA sequence: TGTGCCACCAGGGGGTCTGGGACTATGGGAGACAATGAGCAGTTCTTC. This codes for CATRGSGTMGDNEQFF.